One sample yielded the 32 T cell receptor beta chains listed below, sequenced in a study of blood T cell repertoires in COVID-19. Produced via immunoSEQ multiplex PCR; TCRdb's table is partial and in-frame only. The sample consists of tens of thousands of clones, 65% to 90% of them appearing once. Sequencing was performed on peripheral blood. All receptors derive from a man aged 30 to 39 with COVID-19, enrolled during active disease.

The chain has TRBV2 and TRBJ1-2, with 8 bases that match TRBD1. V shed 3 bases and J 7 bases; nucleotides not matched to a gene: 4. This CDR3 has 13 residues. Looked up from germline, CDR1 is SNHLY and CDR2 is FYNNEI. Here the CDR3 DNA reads TGTGCCAGCAGTGACTATACAGGGGGTGGCTACACCTTC. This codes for CASSDYTGGGYTF.

CDR3 DNA: TGTGCCAGCAAGTTCGTGGGGGGGCGCGTCTATGGCTACACCTTC. Translation: CASKFVGGRVYGYTF. The chain is built from TRBV6-5 and TRBJ1-2; D is possibly TRBD1 (6 bases). The CDR3 length is 15 residues. V was shortened by 7 bases and J by 4 bases, with 19 bases between the two germline ends. Germline values: CDR1 MNHEY, CDR2 SVGAGI.

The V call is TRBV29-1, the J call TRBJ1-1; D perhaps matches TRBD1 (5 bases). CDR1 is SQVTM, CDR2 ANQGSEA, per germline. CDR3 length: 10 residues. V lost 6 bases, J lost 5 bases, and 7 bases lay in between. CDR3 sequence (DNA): TGCAGCGTACGGGGGACTGAAGCTTTCTTT. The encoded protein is CSVRGTEAFF.

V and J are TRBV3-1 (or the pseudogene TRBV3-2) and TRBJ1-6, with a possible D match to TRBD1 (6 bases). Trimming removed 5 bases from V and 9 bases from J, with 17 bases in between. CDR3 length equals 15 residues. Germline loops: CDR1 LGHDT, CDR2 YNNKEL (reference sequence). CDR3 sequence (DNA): TGTGCCAGCAGCACACTTCAGGGGCGCGGTTCACCCCTCCACTTT. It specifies CASSTLQGRGSPLHF.

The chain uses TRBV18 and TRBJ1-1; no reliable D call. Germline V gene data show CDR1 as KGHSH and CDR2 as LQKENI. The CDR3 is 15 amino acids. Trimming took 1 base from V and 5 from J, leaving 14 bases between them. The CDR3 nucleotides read TGTGCCAGCTCACCACAAAGTAACCCTCGGACTGAAGCTTTCTTT. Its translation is CASSPQSNPRTEAFF.

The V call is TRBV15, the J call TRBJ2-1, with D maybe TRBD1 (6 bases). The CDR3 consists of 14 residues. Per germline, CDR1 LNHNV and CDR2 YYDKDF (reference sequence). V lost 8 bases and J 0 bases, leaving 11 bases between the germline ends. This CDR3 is CATSKTGSYNEQFF. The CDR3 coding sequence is TGTGCCACCTCGAAGACAGGCTCCTACAATGAGCAGTTCTTC.

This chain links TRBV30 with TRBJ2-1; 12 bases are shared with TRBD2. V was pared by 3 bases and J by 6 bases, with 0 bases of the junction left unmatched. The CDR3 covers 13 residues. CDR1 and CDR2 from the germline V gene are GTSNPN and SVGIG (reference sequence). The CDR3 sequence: CAWRGLAGNEQFF. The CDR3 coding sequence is TGTGCCTGGAGGGGACTAGCGGGCAATGAGCAGTTCTTC. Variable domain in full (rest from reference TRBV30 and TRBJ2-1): SQTIHQWPATLVQPVGSPLSLECTVEGTSNPNLYWYRQAAGRGLQLLFYSVGIGQISSEVPQNLSASRPQDRQFILSSKKLLLSDSGFYLCAWRGLAGNEQFFGPGTRLTVL.

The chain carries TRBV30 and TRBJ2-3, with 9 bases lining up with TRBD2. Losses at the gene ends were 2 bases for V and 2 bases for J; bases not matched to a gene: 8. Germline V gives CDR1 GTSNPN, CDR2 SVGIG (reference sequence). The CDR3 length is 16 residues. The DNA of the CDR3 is TGTGCCTGGAGTAGCGGGACTAGCAGCCACACAGATACGCAGTATTTT. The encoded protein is CAWSSGTSSHTDTQYF.

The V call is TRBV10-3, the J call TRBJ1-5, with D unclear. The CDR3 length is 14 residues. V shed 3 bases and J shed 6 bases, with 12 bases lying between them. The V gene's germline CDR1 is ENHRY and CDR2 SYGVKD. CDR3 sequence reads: CAISDREEVQPQHF. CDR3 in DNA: TGTGCCATCAGTGACCGGGAGGAGGTTCAGCCCCAGCATTTT.

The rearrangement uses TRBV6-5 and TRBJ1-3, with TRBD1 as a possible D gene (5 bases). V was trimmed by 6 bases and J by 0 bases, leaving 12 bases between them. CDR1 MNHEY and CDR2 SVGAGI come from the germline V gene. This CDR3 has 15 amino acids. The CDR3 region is CASSLRGDSGNTIYF. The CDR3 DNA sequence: TGTGCCAGCAGCCTTAGGGGTGACTCTGGAAACACCATATATTTT.

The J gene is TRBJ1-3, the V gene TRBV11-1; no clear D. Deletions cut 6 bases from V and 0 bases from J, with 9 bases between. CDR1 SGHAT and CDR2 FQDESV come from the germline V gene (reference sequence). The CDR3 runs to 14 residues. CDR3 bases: TGTGCCAGCAGGCGAAGTAACTCTGGAAACACCATATATTTT. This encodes CASRRSNSGNTIYF.

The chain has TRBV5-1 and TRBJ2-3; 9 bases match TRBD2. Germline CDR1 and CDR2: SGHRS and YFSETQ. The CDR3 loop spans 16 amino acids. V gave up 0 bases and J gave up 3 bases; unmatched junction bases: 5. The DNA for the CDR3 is TGCGCCAGCAGCTTGGGGTCTAGCGGGGTTACAGATACGCAGTATTTT. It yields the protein CASSLGSSGVTDTQYF.

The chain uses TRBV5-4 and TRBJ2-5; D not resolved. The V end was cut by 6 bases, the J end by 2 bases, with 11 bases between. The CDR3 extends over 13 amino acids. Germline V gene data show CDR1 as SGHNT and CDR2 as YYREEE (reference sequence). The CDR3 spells CASKSAPQETQYF. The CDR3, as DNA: TGTGCCAGCAAGAGTGCACCTCAAGAGACCCAGTACTTC. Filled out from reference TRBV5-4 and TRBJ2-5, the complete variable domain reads ETGVTQSPTHLIKTRGQQVTLRCSSQSGHNTVSWYQQALGQGPQFIFQYYREEENGRGNFPPRFSGLQFPNYSSELNVNALELDDSALYLCASKSAPQETQYFGPGTRLLVL.

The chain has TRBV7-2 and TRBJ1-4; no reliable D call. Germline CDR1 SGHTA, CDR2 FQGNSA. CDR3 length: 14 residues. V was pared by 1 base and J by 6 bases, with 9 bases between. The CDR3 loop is CASSLGGLDEKLFF. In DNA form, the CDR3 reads TGTGCCAGCAGCTTAGGAGGGCTCGATGAAAAACTGTTTTTT.

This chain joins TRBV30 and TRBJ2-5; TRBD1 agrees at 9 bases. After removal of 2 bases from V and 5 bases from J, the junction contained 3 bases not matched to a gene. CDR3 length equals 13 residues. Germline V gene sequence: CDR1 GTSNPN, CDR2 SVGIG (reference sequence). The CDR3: CAWSTGGRETQYF. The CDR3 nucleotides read TGTGCCTGGAGTACAGGGGGCAGGGAGACCCAGTACTTC.

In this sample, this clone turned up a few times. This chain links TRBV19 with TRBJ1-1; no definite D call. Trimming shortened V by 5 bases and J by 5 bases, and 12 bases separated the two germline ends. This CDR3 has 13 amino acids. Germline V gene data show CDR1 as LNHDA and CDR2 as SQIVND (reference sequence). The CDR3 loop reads CASSVTIRTEAFF. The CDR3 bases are TGTGCCAGTAGTGTTACTATACGAACTGAAGCTTTCTTT.

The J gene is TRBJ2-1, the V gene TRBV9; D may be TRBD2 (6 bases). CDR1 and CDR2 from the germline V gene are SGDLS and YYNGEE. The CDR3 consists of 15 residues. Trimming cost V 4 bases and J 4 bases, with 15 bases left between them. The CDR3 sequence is CASSLTGTPYNEQFF. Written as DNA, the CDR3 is TGTGCCAGCAGCCTAACCGGGACTCCATACAATGAGCAGTTCTTC.

CDR3 in amino acids: CASSPAPGYYGYTF. CDR3 nucleotide sequence: TGTGCCAGCAGTCCCGCCCCGGGTTACTATGGCTACACCTTC. V gene TRBV6-4 combines with J gene TRBJ1-2; D not certain. The CDR3 consists of 14 residues. V was shortened by 5 bases and J by 3 bases, with 13 bases between the two germline ends. Per the germline V gene, CDR1 is MRHNA and CDR2 is SNTAGT.

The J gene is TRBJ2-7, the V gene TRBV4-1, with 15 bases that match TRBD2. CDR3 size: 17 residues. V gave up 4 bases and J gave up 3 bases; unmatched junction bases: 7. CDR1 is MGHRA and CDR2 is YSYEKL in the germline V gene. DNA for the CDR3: TGCGCCAGCAGCCGCGGACTAGCGGGAGGGCCAGGCTACGAGCAGTACTTC. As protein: CASSRGLAGGPGYEQYF.

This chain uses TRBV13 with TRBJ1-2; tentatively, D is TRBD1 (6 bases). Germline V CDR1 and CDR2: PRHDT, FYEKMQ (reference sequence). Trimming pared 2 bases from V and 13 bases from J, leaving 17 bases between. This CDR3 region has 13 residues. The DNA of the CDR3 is TGTGCCAGCAGCTTAAGGGACAACCAGGTCCGCACCTTC. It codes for CASSLRDNQVRTF.

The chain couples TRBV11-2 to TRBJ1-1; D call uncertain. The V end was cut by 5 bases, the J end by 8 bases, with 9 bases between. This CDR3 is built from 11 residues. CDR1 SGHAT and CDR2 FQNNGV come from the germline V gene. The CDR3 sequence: CASSTHGEAFF. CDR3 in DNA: TGTGCCAGCAGCACCCACGGGGAAGCTTTCTTT.

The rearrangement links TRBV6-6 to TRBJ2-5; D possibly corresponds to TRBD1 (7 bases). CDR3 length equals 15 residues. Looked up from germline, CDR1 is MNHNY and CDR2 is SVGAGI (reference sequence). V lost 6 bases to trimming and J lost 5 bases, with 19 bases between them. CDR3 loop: CASSQRQGGGETQYF. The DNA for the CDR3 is TGTGCCAGCAGCCAGCGACAGGGCGGAGGGGAGACCCAGTACTTC.

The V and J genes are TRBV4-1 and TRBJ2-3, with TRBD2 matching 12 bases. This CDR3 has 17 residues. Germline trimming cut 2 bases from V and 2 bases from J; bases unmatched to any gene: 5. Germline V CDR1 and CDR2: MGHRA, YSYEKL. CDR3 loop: CASSQSGTSGPTDTQYF. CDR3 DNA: TGCGCCAGCAGCCAATCCGGGACTAGCGGGCCCACAGATACGCAGTATTTT.

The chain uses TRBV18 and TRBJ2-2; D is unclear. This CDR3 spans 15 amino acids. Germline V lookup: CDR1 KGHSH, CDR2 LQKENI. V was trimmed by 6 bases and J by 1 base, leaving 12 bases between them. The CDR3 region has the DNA TGTGCCAGCTCGCGTCGAACAGTGAACACCGGGGAGCTGTTTTTT. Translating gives CASSRRTVNTGELFF.

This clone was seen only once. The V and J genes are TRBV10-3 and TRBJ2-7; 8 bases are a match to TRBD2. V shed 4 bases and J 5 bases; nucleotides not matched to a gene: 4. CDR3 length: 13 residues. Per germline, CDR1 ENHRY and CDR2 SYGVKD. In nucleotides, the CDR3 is TGTGCCATCAGTGCCCCGACTAGCGACGAGCAGTACTTC. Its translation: CAISAPTSDEQYF.

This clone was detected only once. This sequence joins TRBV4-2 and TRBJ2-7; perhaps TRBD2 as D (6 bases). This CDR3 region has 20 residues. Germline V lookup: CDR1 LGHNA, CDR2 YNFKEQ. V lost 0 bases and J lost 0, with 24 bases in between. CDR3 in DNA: TGTGCCAGCAGCCAAGAGGGGCTTCTAGCGCCCCGAGAGAGCTCCTACGAGCAGTACTTC. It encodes CASSQEGLLAPRESSYEQYF.

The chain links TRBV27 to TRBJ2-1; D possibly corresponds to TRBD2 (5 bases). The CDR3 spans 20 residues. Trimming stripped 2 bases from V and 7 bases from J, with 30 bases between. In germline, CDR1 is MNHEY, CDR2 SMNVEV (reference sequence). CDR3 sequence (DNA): TGTGCCAGCAGTTTAACTAGGGAACGGACGGGCTATCTACTAAGGAATGAGCAGTTCTTC. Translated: CASSLTRERTGYLLRNEQFF.

CDR3 sequence: CASSMAGASPEQFF. The CDR3 region has the DNA TGTGCCAGTAGTATGGCGGGAGCGTCGCCTGAGCAGTTCTTC. The rearrangement joins TRBV19 to TRBJ2-1; TRBD2 agrees at 7 bases. J lost 9 bases, V lost 3 bases, and 8 bases had no gene match. Per germline, CDR1 LNHDA and CDR2 SQIVND (reference sequence). The CDR3 is made up of 14 amino acids.

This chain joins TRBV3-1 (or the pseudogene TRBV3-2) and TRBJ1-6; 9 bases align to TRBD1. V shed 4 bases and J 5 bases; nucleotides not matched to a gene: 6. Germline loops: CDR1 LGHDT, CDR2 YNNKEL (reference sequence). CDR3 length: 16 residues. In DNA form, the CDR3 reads TGTGCCAGCAGCCCCCAATGGACAGGGGATAATTCACCCCTCCACTTT. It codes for CASSPQWTGDNSPLHF.

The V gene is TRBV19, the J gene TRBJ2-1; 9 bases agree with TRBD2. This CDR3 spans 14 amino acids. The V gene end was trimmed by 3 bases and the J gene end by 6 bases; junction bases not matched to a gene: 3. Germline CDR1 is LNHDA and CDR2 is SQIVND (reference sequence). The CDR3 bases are TGTGCCAGTAGTATTGGCGGGGGGGGCAATGAGCAGTTCTTC. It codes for CASSIGGGGNEQFF.

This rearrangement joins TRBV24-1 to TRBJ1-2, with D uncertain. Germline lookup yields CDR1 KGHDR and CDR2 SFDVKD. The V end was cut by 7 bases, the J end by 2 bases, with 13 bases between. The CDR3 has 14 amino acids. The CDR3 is CATSPRVGNYGYTF. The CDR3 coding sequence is TGTGCCACCAGCCCCCGGGTAGGAAACTATGGCTACACCTTC.

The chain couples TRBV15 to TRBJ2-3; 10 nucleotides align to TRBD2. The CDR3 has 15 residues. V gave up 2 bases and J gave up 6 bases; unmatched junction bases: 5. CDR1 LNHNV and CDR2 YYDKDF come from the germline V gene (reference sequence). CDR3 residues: CATSRRTSGTDTQYF. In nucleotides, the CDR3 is TGTGCCACCAGCAGACGGACTAGCGGAACGGATACGCAGTATTTT. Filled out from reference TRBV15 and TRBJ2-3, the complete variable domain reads DAMVIQNPRYQVTQFGKPVTLSCSQTLNHNVMYWYQQKSSQAPKLLFHYYDKDFNNEADTPDNFQSRRPNTSFCFLDIRSPGLGDTAMYLCATSRRTSGTDTQYFGPGTRLTVL.